Listed here are 25 T cell receptor beta chains from one sample, sequenced in a study of T cell responses to AZD1222 COVID-19 vaccine. TCRdb's table, derived via immunoSEQ multiplex PCR, lists solely in-frame clones and lacks some. The profile shows 180,000 or so clones, approximately 91% of them singletons. This sample comprised peripheral blood, obtained on day 0 of AZD1222 vaccination. These receptors originate from an adult in good health.

This sequence joins TRBV7-9 and TRBJ1-2; D ambiguous. Germline-derived CDR1 and CDR2 are SEHNR and FQNEAQ (reference sequence). This CDR3 comprises 14 residues. The germline V and J ends were trimmed by 1 base and 2 bases, with 8 bases remaining between them. Here the CDR3 reads CASSLGGLNYGYTF. In DNA form, the CDR3 reads TGTGCCAGCAGCTTAGGTGGTTTGAACTATGGCTACACCTTC.

The V and J genes are TRBV7-2 and TRBJ1-5, with TRBD1 as a possible D gene (5 bases). Germline-derived CDR1 and CDR2 are SGHTA and FQGNSA. The CDR3 sequence is 14 residues long. V gave up 5 bases and J gave up 4 bases, with 12 bases separating them. The CDR3 DNA is TGTGCCAGCAGCATAGACAGTACTAATCAGCCCCAGCATTTT. Translation: CASSIDSTNQPQHF.

The V and J genes are TRBV5-4 and TRBJ1-1; TRBD1 matches at 10 bases. The length of the CDR3 is 15 residues. Germline V lookup: CDR1 SGHNT, CDR2 YYREEE (reference sequence). J gave up 8 bases and V 0 bases, and 7 bases lay outside the gene matches. CDR3 in amino acids: CASSLEDRGKREAFF. The CDR3 bases are TGTGCCAGCAGCTTGGAGGACAGGGGGAAAAGAGAAGCTTTCTTT.

The V call is TRBV30, the J call TRBJ2-7, with 8 nucleotides matching TRBD2. J was trimmed by 3 bases and V by 4 bases; bases with no gene match: 11. CDR3 length: 15 residues. The germline V gene has CDR1 GTSNPN and CDR2 SVGIG (reference sequence). CDR3 bases: TGTGCCTGGAACCTAAAGTCGGGGGGGCTCTACGAGCAGTACTTC. Translated: CAWNLKSGGLYEQYF.

This chain connects TRBV29-1 to TRBJ1-1; tentatively, D is TRBD1 (5 bases). This CDR3 is built from 13 residues. Germline V gene lookup returns CDR1 SQVTM and CDR2 ANQGSEA. Deletions cut 3 bases from V and 0 bases from J, with 8 bases between. CDR3 nucleotide sequence: TGCAGCGTTGAGGAACAGGTGAACACTGAAGCTTTCTTT. Protein product: CSVEEQVNTEAFF. Complete variable domain (other parts from reference TRBV29-1 and TRBJ1-1): SAVISQKPSRDICQRGTSLTIQCQVDSQVTMMFWYRQQPGQSLTLIATANQGSEATYESGFVIDKFPISRPNLTFSTLTVSNMSPEDSSIYLCSVEEQVNTEAFFGQGTRLTVV.

The V gene is TRBV28, the J gene TRBJ2-7; D perhaps matches TRBD2 (6 bases). The germline CDR1 and CDR2 sequences are MDHEN and SYDVKM. Trimming removed 7 bases at V and 3 bases at J, with 19 bases between. This CDR3 is built from 15 residues. The CDR3 loop reads CASIPAGGQNYEQYF. Here the CDR3 DNA reads TGTGCCAGCATCCCCGCCGGAGGGCAGAACTACGAGCAGTACTTC. The full variable domain, completed using reference TRBV28 and TRBJ2-7, is DVKVTQSSRYLVKRTGEKVFLECVQDMDHENMFWYRQDPGLGLRLIYFSYDVKMKEKGDIPEGYSVSREKKERFSLILESASTNQTSMYLCASIPAGGQNYEQYFGPGTRLTVT.

The count of this clone is one. The chain couples TRBV27 to TRBJ2-7; the D gene is possibly TRBD2 (7 bases). The CDR3 totals 13 residues. Germline V gene lookup returns CDR1 MNHEY and CDR2 SMNVEV (reference sequence). Trimming pared 10 bases from V and 4 bases from J, leaving 17 bases between. The CDR3 region is CATRRGGSYEQYF. The CDR3, as DNA: TGTGCCACCCGGAGGGGGGGTTCTTACGAGCAGTACTTC.

The CDR3 protein is CATSEPTPKTSGTDTQYF. In DNA, the CDR3 is TGTGCCACCAGTGAGCCAACCCCAAAGACCTCTGGCACAGATACGCAGTATTTT. The V gene is TRBV24-1, the J gene TRBJ2-3; no clear D. Germline lookup yields CDR1 KGHDR and CDR2 SFDVKD. The ends were cut back, 4 bases at V and 1 base at J, with 20 bases in the middle. This CDR3 is built from 18 residues.

This clone was detected once. The V gene is TRBV7-2, the J gene TRBJ2-4; TRBD2 agrees at 13 bases. The length of the CDR3 is 18 residues. V was clipped by 5 bases and J by 0 bases; unmatched bases: 7. Germline values: CDR1 SGHTA, CDR2 FQGNSA. The CDR3 nucleotides are TGTGCCAGCAGCCGCGGGACTAGCGGGAATCTAGCCAAAAACATTCAGTACTTC. Translation gives CASSRGTSGNLAKNIQYF.

The chain uses TRBV27 and TRBJ2-7; tentatively, D is TRBD1 or TRBD2 (5 bases each). Germline lookup yields CDR1 MNHEY and CDR2 SMNVEV (reference sequence). With 8 bases removed from V and 5 bases from J, the gap between germline ends came to 16 bases. The CDR3 contains 13 residues. CDR3: CASRRFGGHEQYF. The CDR3 DNA reads as TGTGCCAGCCGTCGGTTTGGGGGACACGAGCAGTACTTC.

Concerning this clone: A junction boundary mismatches the germline segment, possibly from a read error. CDR3 bases: TGTGCTAGCAGCTTAGGGGACAGGGTAGGGGAGACCCAGTACTTC. Amino acids: CASSLGDRVGETQYF. The J gene is TRBJ2-5, the V gene TRBV7-7, with 9 bases fitting TRBD1. CDR1 SSHAT and CDR2 FNYEAQ come from the germline V gene (reference sequence). The CDR3 length is 15 residues.

This chain uses TRBV11-2 with TRBJ2-3; 12 bases match TRBD2. V dropped 5 bases and J dropped 2; count of bases not matched to a gene: 11. The CDR3 sequence is 18 residues long. The germline V gene encodes CDR1 SGHAT and CDR2 FQNNGV. CDR3 DNA sequence: TGTGCCAGCAGCCTCTCTCAAGGGACTAGCGGGTTCACAGATACGCAGTATTTT. Translation: CASSLSQGTSGFTDTQYF.

This clone was found a few times. V usage is TRBV28 and J usage is TRBJ1-4, with no clear D. The CDR3 runs 16 residues. Germline CDR1 MDHEN, CDR2 SYDVKM. V shed 2 bases and J shed 3 bases, with 13 bases lying between them. Here the CDR3 DNA reads TGTGCCAGCAGTTTAACCGGGCCCGCAGCTAATGAAAAACTGTTTTTT. Translation: CASSLTGPAANEKLFF.

The genes are TRBV24-1 and TRBJ2-5, with 9 bases aligning to TRBD1. V was clipped by 4 bases and J by 2 bases; unmatched bases: 7. CDR3 length: 16 residues. CDR1 KGHDR and CDR2 SFDVKD come from the germline V gene. DNA for the CDR3: TGTGCCACCAGTGAGCTAGGGACAGGGTCTCAAGAGACCCAGTACTTC. Its translation is CATSELGTGSQETQYF.

J is TRBJ2-3 and V is TRBV29-1; D is perhaps TRBD2 (6 bases). This CDR3 comprises 13 residues. Germline loops: CDR1 SQVTM, CDR2 ANQGSEA. V dropped 5 bases and J dropped 4 bases, with 13 bases sitting between them. The CDR3 region is CSVSGSRSDTQYF. In nucleotides, the CDR3 is TGCAGCGTTTCCGGGAGTAGGTCAGATACGCAGTATTTT.

The chain recombines TRBV12-3 or TRBV12-4 with TRBJ1-1; 7 bases fit TRBD1. The length of the CDR3 is 13 residues. The junction had 9 bases not matched to a gene; V was cut back by 6 bases and J by 8 bases. The CDR3 region has the DNA TGTGCCAGCAGGGAACAGGGGAGGTTCGAAGCTTTCTTT. The encoded protein is CASREQGRFEAFF.

The CDR3 coding sequence is TGCGCCAGCAGCCAAGAGGGGGGCAGGGATAGTTCACCCCTCCACTTT. Protein sequence: CASSQEGGRDSSPLHF. This chain joins TRBV4-3 and TRBJ1-6; a possible D gene is TRBD1 (6 bases). CDR1 and CDR2 from the germline V gene are LGHNA and YSLEER. The ends were cut back, 0 bases at V and 9 bases at J, with 15 bases in the middle. CDR3 size: 16 residues.

The V gene is TRBV2, the J gene TRBJ1-6; a weak D match, TRBD1 (6 bases). Germline CDR1 and CDR2: SNHLY and FYNNEI. This CDR3 is built from 14 residues. V lost 8 bases to trimming and J lost 7 bases, with 15 bases between them. For the CDR3, the DNA is TGTGCCAGCTGTCTTAAGGGGGGAAATTCACCCCTCCACTTT. Amino acids: CASCLKGGNSPLHF.

The chain joins TRBV7-2 to TRBJ1-2; possible D gene TRBD1, 5 bases. The CDR3 contains 18 residues. CDR1 and CDR2 from the germline V gene are SGHTA and FQGNSA. V dropped 4 bases and J dropped 0 bases, with 21 bases sitting between them. Here the CDR3 reads CASSSPGKIPVANYGYTF. DNA of the CDR3: TGTGCCAGCAGCTCACCAGGGAAGATTCCTGTAGCTAACTATGGCTACACCTTC.

This clone was observed a few times. V is TRBV29-1 and J is TRBJ2-2; D uncertain. CDR1 is SQVTM, CDR2 ANQGSEA, per germline. There are 12 residues in the CDR3. V was trimmed by 4 bases and J by 1 base, leaving 4 bases between them. CDR3 nucleotide sequence: TGCAGCGTTGGGGAGAACACCGGGGAGCTGTTTTTT. It codes for CSVGENTGELFF.

This clone appeared a single time. This chain uses TRBV7-6 with TRBJ2-2; 9 bases map to TRBD2. Losses at the gene ends were 7 bases for V and 6 bases for J; bases not matched to a gene: 12. The CDR3 extends over 16 amino acids. Germline V gene data show CDR1 as SGHVS and CDR2 as FNYEAQ. CDR3 amino acids: CASTSPRGGVAGELFF. The CDR3 DNA reads as TGTGCCAGCACCTCCCCGCGGGGGGGGGTCGCCGGGGAGCTGTTTTTT. Full variable domain (rest looked up from reference TRBV7-6 and TRBJ2-2): GAGVSQSPRYKVTKRGQDVALRCDPISGHVSLYWYRQALGQGPEFLTYFNYEAQQDKSGLPNDRFSAERPEGSISTLTIQRTEQRDSAMYRCASTSPRGGVAGELFFGEGSRLTVL.

J is TRBJ1-5 and V is TRBV12-3 or TRBV12-4, with D hard to call. This CDR3 region has 12 residues. Between the trimmed V and J ends, which lost 2 bases and 6 bases, there was a span of 5 bases. CDR3 residues: CASSLLAQPQHF. As DNA, the CDR3 is TGTGCCAGCAGTTTACTTGCTCAGCCCCAGCATTTT.

The sample holds one count of this clone. The chain links TRBV9 to TRBJ1-1; maybe TRBD1 (5 bases). The CDR3 covers 15 residues. The V gene lost 2 bases and the J gene lost 3 bases, with 14 bases spanning the gap. From germline, CDR1 is SGDLS and CDR2 YYNGEE. The CDR3 reads CASSVTDTSHTEAFF. The CDR3 DNA sequence: TGTGCCAGCAGCGTGACGGACACCAGCCACACTGAAGCTTTCTTT.

The rearrangement links TRBV3-1 (or the pseudogene TRBV3-2) to TRBJ1-3; D not resolved. This CDR3 is built from 16 residues. V lost 4 bases, J lost 0 bases, and 13 bases lay in between. Looked up from germline, CDR1 is LGHDT and CDR2 is YNNKEL (reference sequence). The CDR3 DNA reads TGTGCCAGCAGCCCCGTCCCGCCGAGCTCTGGAAACACCATATATTTT. This translates into CASSPVPPSSGNTIYF.

The V call is TRBV9, the J call TRBJ2-5, with 7 bases identical to TRBD1. V lost 7 bases, J lost 4 bases, and 10 bases stayed unmatched. The CDR3 contains 14 residues. Germline V gene data show CDR1 as SGDLS and CDR2 as YYNGEE. The CDR3 DNA reads TGTGCCAGCGGCTTCGGGACAGCTGGAGAGACCCAGTACTTC. The encoded protein is CASGFGTAGETQYF.